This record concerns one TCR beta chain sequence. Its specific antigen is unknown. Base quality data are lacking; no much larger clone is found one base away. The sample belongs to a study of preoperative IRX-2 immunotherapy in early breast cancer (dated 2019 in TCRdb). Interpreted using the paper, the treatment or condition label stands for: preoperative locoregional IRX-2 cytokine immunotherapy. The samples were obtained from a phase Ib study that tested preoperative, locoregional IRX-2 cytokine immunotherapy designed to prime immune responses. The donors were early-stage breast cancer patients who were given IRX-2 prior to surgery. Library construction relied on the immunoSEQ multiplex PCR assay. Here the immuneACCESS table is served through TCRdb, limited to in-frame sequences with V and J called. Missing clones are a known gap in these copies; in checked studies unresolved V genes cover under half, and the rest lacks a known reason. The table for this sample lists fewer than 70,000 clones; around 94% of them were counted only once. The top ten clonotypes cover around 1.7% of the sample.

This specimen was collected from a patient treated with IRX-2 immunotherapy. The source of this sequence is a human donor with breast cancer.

The CDR3 reads CASSLGHPTNEKLFF. The DNA sequence is as follows: TGTGCCAGCTCACTGGGACATCCAACTAATGAAAAACTGTTTTTT. The rearrangement joined TRBV18 to TRBJ1-4, and possibly TRBD1, on 6 matching bases. Sequences KGHSH (CDR1) and LQKENI (CDR2) are obtained from the germline V gene. There are 15 amino acids in the CDR3, from cysteine to phenylalanine inclusive. Only CDR3 DNA is held: 45 bases, read in frame from base 1. At the junction V is shortened by 4 bases and J by 0 bases, with 9 bases in between.